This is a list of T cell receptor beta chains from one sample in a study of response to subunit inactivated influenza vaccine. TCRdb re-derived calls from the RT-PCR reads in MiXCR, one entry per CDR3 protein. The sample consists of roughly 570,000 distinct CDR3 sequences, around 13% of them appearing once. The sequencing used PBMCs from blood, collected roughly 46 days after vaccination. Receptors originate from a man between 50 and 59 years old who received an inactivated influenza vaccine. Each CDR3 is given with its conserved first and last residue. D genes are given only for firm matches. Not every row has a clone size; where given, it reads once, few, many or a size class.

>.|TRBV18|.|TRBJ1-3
TGTGCCAGCTCCCCCGACAAGAACGGAAACACCATATATTTT
CASSPDKNGNTIYF
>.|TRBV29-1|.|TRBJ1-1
TGCAGCGTTGGGGAGGGTAGGGCTGAAGCTTTCTTT
CSVGEGRAEAFF
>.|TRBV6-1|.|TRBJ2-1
TGTGCCAGCAGAACCCGCCCGGGACTTGGCTACAATGAGCAGTTCTTC
CASRTRPGLGYNEQFF
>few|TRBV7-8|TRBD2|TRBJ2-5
TGTGCCAGCAGACGAGTTAGCGGGGGGGAGACCCAGTACTTC
CASRRVSGGETQYF
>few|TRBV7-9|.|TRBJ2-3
TGTGCCAGCAGCTCCCAAGGACTAAGACGTAGCACAGATACGCAGTATTTT
CASSSQGLRRSTDTQYF
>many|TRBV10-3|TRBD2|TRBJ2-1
TGTGCCATCATGGGAGAGCGGGAGTACAATGAGCAGTTCTTC
CAIMGEREYNEQFF
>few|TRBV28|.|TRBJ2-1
TGTGCCAGTAGCCGGGGTCTTTTTGAGCAGTTCTTC
CASSRGLFEQFF
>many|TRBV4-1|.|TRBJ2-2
TGCGCCAGCAGCCAAGTTTCCAACACCGGGGAGCTGTTTTTT
CASSQVSNTGELFF
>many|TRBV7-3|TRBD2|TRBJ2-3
TGTGCCAGCAGCTCTAGACTAGCGGGAGTAGATACGCAGTATTTT
CASSSRLAGVDTQYF
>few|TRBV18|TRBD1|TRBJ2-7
TGTGCCAGCTCCCTCACATTTAGGACAGGGAAGGAGCAGTACTTC
CASSLTFRTGKEQYF
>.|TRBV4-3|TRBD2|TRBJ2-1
TGCGCCAGCAGCCAAGAAAAGTGGCTAGCGGGGTACAATGAGCAGTTCTTC
CASSQEKWLAGYNEQFF
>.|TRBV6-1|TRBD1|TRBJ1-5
TGTGCCAGCAGTGAAACCGGGACAGGGAATCAGCCCCAGCATTTT
CASSETGTGNQPQHF
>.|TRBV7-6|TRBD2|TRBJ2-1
TGTGCCAGCAGCTTGCTAGCGGGAGTACATGAGCAGTTCTTC
CASSLLAGVHEQFF
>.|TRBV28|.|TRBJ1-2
TGTGCCAGCAGTTTTCAAGCAGGGTCCTATGGCTACACCTTC
CASSFQAGSYGYTF
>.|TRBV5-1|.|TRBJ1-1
TGCGCCAGCAGCCCCAGAGGGAACTTGAACACTGAAGCTTTCTTT
CASSPRGNLNTEAFF
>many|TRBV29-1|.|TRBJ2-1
TGCAGCGTTGGGCTAACGGCTGGGGATTTGGACAATGAGCAGTTCTTC
CSVGLTAGDLDNEQFF
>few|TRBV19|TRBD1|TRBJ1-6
TGTGCCAGCACCTTGACAGGGGTCGGGGAAGCCCTCCACTTT
CASTLTGVGEALHF
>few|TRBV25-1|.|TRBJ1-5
TGTGCCAGCAGTGGGGGAGGGACCAATCAGCCCCAGCATTTT
CASSGGGTNQPQHF
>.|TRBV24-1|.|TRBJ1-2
TGTGCCACCAGTGATTTTGGCGGCTATGGCTACACCTTC
CATSDFGGYGYTF
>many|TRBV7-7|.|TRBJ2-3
TGTGCCAGCACCCGCCTTGGGGGCACAGATACGCAGTATTTT
CASTRLGGTDTQYF
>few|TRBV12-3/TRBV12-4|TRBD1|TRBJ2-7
TGTGCCAGCACCGACCGGGACAGGATGAGCTCCTACGAGCAGTACTTC
CASTDRDRMSSYEQYF
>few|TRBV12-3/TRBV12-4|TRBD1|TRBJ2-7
TGTGCCAGCAGTTCTCGCTATAGAGGGGGCTTATACGAGCAGTACTTC
CASSSRYRGGLYEQYF
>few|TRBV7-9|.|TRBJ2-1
TGTGCCAGCAGCCCTTGGGTTAGCTCCTACAATGAGCAGTTCTTC
CASSPWVSSYNEQFF
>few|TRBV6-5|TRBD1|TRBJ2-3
TGTGCCAGCAGTTACCGAGGGACAGGGCTGGGCACAGATACGCAGTATTTT
CASSYRGTGLGTDTQYF